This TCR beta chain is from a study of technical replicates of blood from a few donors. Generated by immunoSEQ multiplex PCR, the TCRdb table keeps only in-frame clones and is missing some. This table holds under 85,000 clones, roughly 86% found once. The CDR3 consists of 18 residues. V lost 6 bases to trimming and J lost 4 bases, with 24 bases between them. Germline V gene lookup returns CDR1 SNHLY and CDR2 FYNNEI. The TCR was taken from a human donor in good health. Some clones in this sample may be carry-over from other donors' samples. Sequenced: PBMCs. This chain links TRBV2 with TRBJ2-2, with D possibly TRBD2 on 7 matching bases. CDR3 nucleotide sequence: TGTGCCAGCAGGGGAGGGGGAGTGTCTCTTCGTAGCACCGGGGAGCTGTTTTTT. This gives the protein CASRGGGVSLRSTGELFF. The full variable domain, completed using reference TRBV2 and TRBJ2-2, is EPEVTQTPSHQVTQMGQEVILRCVPISNHLYFYWYRQILGQKVEFLVSFYNNEISEKSEIFDDQFSVERPDGSNFTLKIRSTKLEDSAMYFCASRGGGVSLRSTGELFFGEGSRLTVL.